One sample yielded the 9 T cell receptor beta chains listed below, sequenced in a study of Ad26.COV2.S vaccination and SARS-CoV-2 variants. Data came from immunoSEQ multiplex PCR; TCRdb stores just in-frame clones and leaves some out. The repertoire consists of hundreds of thousands of clones, with more than 70% occurring once and the leading ten covering about 3.5%. Treatment reported: around 19 received Ad26.COV2.S at low or high dose, single or two shots; 5 received placebo; per-sample allocation not given. On day 63 after the first injection, vaccine and placebo recipients gave samples. The specimen comprised peripheral blood, sampled in a trial of Ad26.COV2.S vaccine versus placebo. Receptors were obtained from a person aged 18-60 years who received the Ad26.COV2.S COVID-19 vaccine or a placebo.

The CDR3 reads CASSRLEQGDNEQFF. In DNA form, the CDR3 reads TGTGCCAGCAGCCGTCTGGAACAGGGGGACAATGAGCAGTTCTTC. The rearrangement links TRBV28 to TRBJ2-1; the match to TRBD1 covers 8 bases. The CDR3 loop spans 15 amino acids. V dropped 6 bases and J dropped 5; count of bases not matched to a gene: 9. The germline V gene encodes CDR1 MDHEN and CDR2 SYDVKM.

This clone has only one observation. J is TRBJ1-6 and V is TRBV27; 9 nucleotides match TRBD1. The CDR3 totals 13 residues. Germline V gene sequence: CDR1 MNHEY, CDR2 SMNVEV (reference sequence). V shed 2 bases and J 16 bases; nucleotides not matched to a gene: 6. In DNA form, the CDR3 reads TGTGCCAGCAGTTTAGGTGCGGGGACAGGGCTCCACTTT. Protein sequence: CASSLGAGTGLHF.

V usage is TRBV11-2 and J usage is TRBJ1-1; D not resolved. Germline lookup yields CDR1 SGHAT and CDR2 FQNNGV. The CDR3 is 15 residues long. Trimming left V 6 bases short and J 0 bases short, with 14 bases between. Written as DNA, the CDR3 is TGTGCCAGCAGGGTCAGCGGCCTCTTGAACACTGAAGCTTTCTTT. Its protein is CASRVSGLLNTEAFF.

The chain carries TRBV12-3 or TRBV12-4 and TRBJ1-5; no reliable D call. The CDR3 runs to 13 residues. Between the trimmed V and J ends, which lost 3 bases and 7 bases, there was a span of 10 bases. The DNA of the CDR3 is TGTGCCAGCAGTTTGACTGTTCGGCAGCCCCAGCATTTT. Protein sequence: CASSLTVRQPQHF.

The J gene is TRBJ2-7, the V gene TRBV5-4; D may be TRBD1 or TRBD2 (6 bases each). CDR3 length equals 13 residues. Trimming removed 4 bases from V and 7 bases from J, with 15 bases in between. Germline V gives CDR1 SGHNT, CDR2 YYREEE (reference sequence). The CDR3 region has the DNA TGTGCCAGCAGCCCCGTCCAGGGGAGGGAGCAGTACTTC. It is translated as CASSPVQGREQYF.

This chain links TRBV6-6 with TRBJ2-4; D call uncertain. Germline V gives CDR1 MNHNY, CDR2 SVGAGI (reference sequence). The CDR3 has 12 amino acids. Trimming removed 6 bases from V and 7 bases from J, with 10 bases in between. The CDR3 here is CASRRTENIQYF. CDR3 nucleotides: TGTGCCAGCAGACGGACGGAGAACATTCAGTACTTC.

The chain uses TRBV29-1 and TRBJ1-1, with no clear D. V lost 4 bases, J lost 8 bases, and 17 bases lay in between. The germline gives CDR1 SQVTM, CDR2 ANQGSEA. The CDR3 is 13 amino acids. The CDR3 bases are TGCAGCGTTGTTCGGCAGGCTAGCTCCGAAGCTTTCTTT. It translates to CSVVRQASSEAFF.

This sequence joins TRBV19 and TRBJ1-2; D unresolved. The CDR3 consists of 13 residues. V dropped 6 bases and J dropped 4 bases, with 12 bases sitting between them. Germline V gene lookup returns CDR1 LNHDA and CDR2 SQIVND (reference sequence). CDR3 sequence: CASSQDGVYGYTF. Written as DNA, the CDR3 is TGTGCCAGTAGCCAAGACGGAGTCTATGGCTACACCTTC.

V usage is TRBV7-3 and J usage is TRBJ2-1; no definite D call. In germline, CDR1 is SGHTA, CDR2 FQGTGA. The V end was cut by 1 base, the J end by 9 bases, with 10 bases between. CDR3 length equals 13 residues. This CDR3 reads CASSLSLETEQFF. CDR3 nucleotides: TGTGCCAGCAGCTTAAGCCTAGAGACTGAGCAGTTCTTC.